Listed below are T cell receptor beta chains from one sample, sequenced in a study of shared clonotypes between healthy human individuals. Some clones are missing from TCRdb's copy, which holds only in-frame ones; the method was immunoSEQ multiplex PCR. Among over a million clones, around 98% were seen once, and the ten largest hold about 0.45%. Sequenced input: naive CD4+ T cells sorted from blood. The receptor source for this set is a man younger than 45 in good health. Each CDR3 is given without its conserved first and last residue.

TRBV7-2,ASSFAGLAGEVVPDTQY
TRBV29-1,SSSGNTDTQY
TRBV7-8,ASSPGDRGKDGYT
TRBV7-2,ASSLLAGSLSNQPQH
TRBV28,ASSPHIGLAGLETQY
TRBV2,ASRSGSQSNTGELF
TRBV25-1,ASSDISDTQY
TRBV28,ASGQGIGGGGRAFFQETQY
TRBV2,ASSAVQVKNIQY
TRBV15,ATRGGLAGRYEQY
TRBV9,ASSVHFDGLNTEAF
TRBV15,ATSTIQGPISGELF
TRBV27,ATRQGAERNEQF
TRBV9,ASSVEGQGNPGANVLT
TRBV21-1,ASSKRGHGGGEQY
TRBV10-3,AIGPSGTYEQY
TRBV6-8,ASSYSGLGLETQY
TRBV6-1,ASTEGQGATREQY
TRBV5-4,ASSPAAGSRNEQF
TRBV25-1,ASSPIVVETQY
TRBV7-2,ASSPGIRYNEQF
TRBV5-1,ASSLQANTEAF
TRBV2,ASSLTASYGYT
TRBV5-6,ASSETSTGPGGYT
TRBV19,ASSPGTSGSIETQY
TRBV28,ASSLRKISYEQY
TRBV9,ASSVGAALAGGKSYEQY
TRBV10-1,ASSESRGRGSSTDTQY
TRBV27,ASSPSPAGDEQY
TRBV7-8,ASSPRRTGKGETQY
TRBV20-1,SVDSYNEQF
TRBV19,ASSIPLRTSSEQF
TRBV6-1,ASSAGAGKAF
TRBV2,ASSEGTAGNTIY
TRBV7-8,ASSLRRQGGMEQF
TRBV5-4,ASSLAGYSYEQY
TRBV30,AWSVSGGMTDTQY
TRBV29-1,SVGDTSYEQY
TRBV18,ASSRTGDVDTIY
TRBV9,ASSPGTSGPETQY
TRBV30,AWSVGVASSYEQY
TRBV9,ASSVAVLPGQGNTGELF
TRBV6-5,ASGNRGHSGNTIY
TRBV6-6,ATGRGSSYNEQF
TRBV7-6,ASTQVLASDTQY
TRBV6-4,ASSKLNSGANVLT
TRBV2,ASSDGTSGSGGELF
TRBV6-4,ASSDAGTSWNEQF
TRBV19,ASTNDRSSGYT
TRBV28,ASSLGRTSGSSEQF
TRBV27,ASSGTDSYEQY
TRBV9,ASSGRGLRTDTQY
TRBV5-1,ASWDGVPNEKLF
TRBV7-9,ASSFLTTGNTIY
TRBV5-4,ASSSPGQGGNTEAF